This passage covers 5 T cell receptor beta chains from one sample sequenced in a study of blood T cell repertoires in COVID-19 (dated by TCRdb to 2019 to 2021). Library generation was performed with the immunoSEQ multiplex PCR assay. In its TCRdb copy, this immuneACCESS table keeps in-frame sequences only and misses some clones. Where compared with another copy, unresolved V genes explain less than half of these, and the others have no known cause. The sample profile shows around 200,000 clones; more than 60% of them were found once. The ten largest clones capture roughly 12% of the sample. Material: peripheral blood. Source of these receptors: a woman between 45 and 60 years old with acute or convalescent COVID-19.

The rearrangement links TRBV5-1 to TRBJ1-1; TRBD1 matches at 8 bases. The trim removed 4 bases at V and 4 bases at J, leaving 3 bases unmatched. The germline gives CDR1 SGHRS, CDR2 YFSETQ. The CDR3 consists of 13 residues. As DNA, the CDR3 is TGCGCCAGCAGCATCGACAGGGGCACTGAAGCTTTCTTT. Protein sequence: CASSIDRGTEAFF. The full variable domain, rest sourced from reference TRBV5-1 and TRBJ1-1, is KAGVTQTPRYLIKTRGQQVTLSCSPISGHRSVSWYQQTPGQGLQFLFEYFSETQRNKGNFPGRFSGRQFSNSRSEMNVSTLELGDSALYLCASSIDRGTEAFFGQGTRLTVV.

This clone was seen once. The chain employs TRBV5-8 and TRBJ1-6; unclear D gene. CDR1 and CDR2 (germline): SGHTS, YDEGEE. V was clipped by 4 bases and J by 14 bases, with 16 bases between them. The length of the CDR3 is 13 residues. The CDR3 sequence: CASSPRGGLTLHF. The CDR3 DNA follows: TGTGCCAGCAGCCCGCGCGGTGGGTTGACCCTCCACTTT.

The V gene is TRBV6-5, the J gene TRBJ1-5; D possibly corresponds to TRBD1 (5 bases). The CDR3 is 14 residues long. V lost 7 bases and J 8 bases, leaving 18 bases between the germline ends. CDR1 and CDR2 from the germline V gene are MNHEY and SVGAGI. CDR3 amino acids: CASTPDRAVEPQHF. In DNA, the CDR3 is TGTGCCAGCACCCCAGACAGAGCCGTCGAGCCCCAGCATTTT.

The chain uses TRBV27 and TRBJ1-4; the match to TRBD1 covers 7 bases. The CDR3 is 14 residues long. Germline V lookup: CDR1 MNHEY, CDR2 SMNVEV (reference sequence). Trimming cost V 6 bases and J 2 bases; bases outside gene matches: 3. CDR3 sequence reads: CASRLQGTNEKLFF. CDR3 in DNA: TGTGCCAGCAGGTTACAGGGGACTAATGAAAAACTGTTTTTT.

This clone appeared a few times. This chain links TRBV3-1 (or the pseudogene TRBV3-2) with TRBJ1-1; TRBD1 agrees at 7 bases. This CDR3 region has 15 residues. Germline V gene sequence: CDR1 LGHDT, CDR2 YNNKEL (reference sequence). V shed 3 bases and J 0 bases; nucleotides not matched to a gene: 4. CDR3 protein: CASSHHRGLNTEAFF. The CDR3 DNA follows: TGTGCCAGCAGCCATCACAGGGGTTTGAACACTGAAGCTTTCTTT.